The 32 T cell receptor beta chains below were found in one sample sequenced in a study of blood T cell repertoires in COVID-19 (dated by TCRdb to about 2020). Library preparation was by the immunoSEQ multiplex PCR assay. TCRdb holds this immuneACCESS table with in-frame rearrangements only. Some clones are missing; in checked studies, unresolved V genes explain under half, and the rest has no known cause. The sample profile shows hundreds of thousands of clones; just under 90% of them were found once. The top ten clones comprise roughly 0.26% of the sample. Source material: peripheral blood. These receptors all stem from a woman younger than 30 with acute or convalescent COVID-19.

The CDR3 reads CAISAGGGNEQYF. The CDR3 nucleotides are TGTGCCATCAGTGCGGGGGGAGGGAACGAGCAGTACTTC. The J gene is TRBJ2-7, the V gene TRBV10-3; 7 nucleotides line up with TRBD2. CDR1 and CDR2 (germline): ENHRY, SYGVKD. Trimming cost V 4 bases and J 5 bases; bases outside gene matches: 5. The CDR3 is made up of 13 amino acids.

The chain combines TRBV27 with TRBJ1-1; D gene unclear. V lost 3 bases and J 0 bases, leaving 8 bases between the germline ends. Germline V gene lookup returns CDR1 MNHEY and CDR2 SMNVEV (reference sequence). The CDR3 has 14 amino acids. In DNA form, the CDR3 reads TGTGCCAGCAGTTTCGTAACAATGAACACTGAAGCTTTCTTT. Protein: CASSFVTMNTEAFF.

The J gene is TRBJ2-1, the V gene TRBV9; 7 nucleotides align to TRBD2. CDR3 length: 13 residues. Germline assignment: CDR1 SGDLS and CDR2 YYNGEE. V lost 3 bases, J lost 16 bases, and 13 bases stayed unmatched. The CDR3 spells CASSEFTTGLFFF. DNA of the CDR3: TGTGCCAGCAGCGAGTTCACGACGGGACTATTTTTCTTC.

This rearrangement joins TRBV6-2 or TRBV6-3 to TRBJ1-3; D is unresolved. V was cut by 2 bases and J by 5 bases, with 13 bases left in between. Germline V gene sequence: CDR1 MNHEY, CDR2 SVGEGT. The CDR3 has 15 amino acids. This CDR3 reads CASSYGQIIRNTIYF. DNA for the CDR3: TGTGCCAGCAGTTACGGGCAGATAATCCGAAACACCATATATTTT.

The rearrangement joins TRBV7-6 to TRBJ1-4; TRBD1 matches 10 bases. Per the germline V gene, CDR1 is SGHVS and CDR2 is FNYEAQ. The V segment lost 4 bases and the J segment 7 bases; nucleotides outside the gene matches: 9. This CDR3 has 16 residues. The CDR3 DNA is TGTGCCAGCAGCTCGGGACAGGGGTTAGATGGTGAAAAACTGTTTTTT. Its translation is CASSSGQGLDGEKLFF.

The chain uses TRBV30 and TRBJ1-2; D is unresolved. V was cut by 2 bases and J by 2 bases, with 9 bases left in between. From germline, CDR1 is GTSNPN and CDR2 SVGIG (reference sequence). The CDR3 is 13 amino acids. CDR3 DNA: TGTGCCTGGAGTAGTGGCGGGAACTATGGCTACACCTTC. Translated, it gives CAWSSGGNYGYTF. The whole variable domain, filled in from reference TRBV30 and TRBJ1-2, reads SQTIHQWPATLVQPVGSPLSLECTVEGTSNPNLYWYRQAAGRGLQLLFYSVGIGQISSEVPQNLSASRPQDRQFILSSKKLLLSDSGFYLCAWSSGGNYGYTFGSGTRLTVV.

The gene calls are TRBV19 and TRBJ1-2, with 10 bases matching TRBD1. This CDR3 has 14 residues. J gave up 8 bases and V 4 bases, and 7 bases lay outside the gene matches. CDR1 is LNHDA and CDR2 is SQIVND in the germline V gene (reference sequence). In DNA, the CDR3 is TGTGCCAGTAGTACCGGGACAGGGGATGAAGGCTACACCTTC. Its protein is CASSTGTGDEGYTF. The whole variable domain, remainder taken from reference TRBV19 and TRBJ1-2, is DGGITQSPKYLFRKEGQNVTLSCEQNLNHDAMYWYRQDPGQGLRLIYYSQIVNDFQKGDIAEGYSVSREKKESFPLTVTSAQKNPTAFYLCASSTGTGDEGYTFGSGTRLTVV.

This chain's CDR3 is CASIKIGTPGGVSHPGNTIYF. The CDR3 DNA reads TGTGCCAGCATCAAAATTGGGACTCCCGGGGGAGTAAGCCACCCTGGAAACACCATATATTTT. The chain employs TRBV2 and TRBJ1-3; perhaps TRBD1 as D (5 bases). This CDR3 comprises 21 residues. CDR1 is SNHLY, CDR2 FYNNEI, per germline. The V end lost 7 bases, the J end lost 2 bases, and 33 bases lay between the germline ends.

The gene calls are TRBV5-1 and TRBJ1-2; possible D gene TRBD1, 5 bases. The CDR3 has 13 amino acids. Looked up from germline, CDR1 is SGHRS and CDR2 is YFSETQ. V was trimmed by 4 bases and J by 4 bases, leaving 11 bases between them. The CDR3 sequence: CASSPGDGYGYTF. The CDR3 DNA sequence: TGCGCCAGCAGCCCGGGGGACGGCTATGGCTACACCTTC.

This chain links TRBV6-2 or TRBV6-3 with TRBJ1-2, with D possibly being TRBD1 (6 bases). The germline V and J ends were trimmed by 6 bases and 2 bases, with 19 bases remaining between them. Germline lookup yields CDR1 MNHEY and CDR2 SVGEGT. The CDR3 has 16 residues. The CDR3 nucleotides are TGTGCCAGCAGCCTGGCCGGGACACGAGCCAACTATGGCTACACCTTC. Translating it yields CASSLAGTRANYGYTF.

This clone was detected only once. The chain has TRBV7-2 and TRBJ1-1; D not resolved. V was trimmed by 5 bases and J by 1 base, leaving 11 bases between them. Germline V CDR1 and CDR2: SGHTA, FQGNSA. The CDR3 totals 14 residues. CDR3 region: CASSLPLRNTEAFF. CDR3 DNA sequence: TGTGCCAGCAGCCTTCCCTTGAGGAACACTGAAGCTTTCTTT.

The chain joins TRBV5-6 to TRBJ2-7; 10 bases line up with TRBD1. The germline gives CDR1 SGHDT, CDR2 YYEEEE. V trimming: 5 bases; J trimming: 7 bases; junction bases outside the gene matches: 12. This CDR3 is 15 amino acids long. The CDR3 loop is CASSQTGGQLKEQYF. DNA for the CDR3: TGTGCCAGCAGTCAGACAGGGGGCCAACTTAAGGAGCAGTACTTC.

This chain links TRBV4-1 with TRBJ1-1; D might be TRBD1 (6 bases). The CDR3 has 14 amino acids. V was shortened by 8 bases and J by 4 bases, with 17 bases between the two germline ends. CDR1 MGHRA and CDR2 YSYEKL come from the germline V gene. The CDR3 DNA is TGCGCCAGCCGTCGGGGAGGGGGAACCACTGAAGCTTTCTTT. As protein: CASRRGGGTTEAFF.

This clone was recorded only once. The chain has TRBV18 and TRBJ1-1; TRBD1 agrees at 11 bases. CDR1 is KGHSH and CDR2 is LQKENI in the germline V gene. The CDR3 is made up of 14 amino acids. V lost 6 bases, J lost 10 bases, and 10 bases stayed unmatched. The CDR3 DNA sequence: TGTGCCAGCTCTCCGGGACAGGGGGAGGATAGAGCTTTCTTT. It encodes CASSPGQGEDRAFF.

The chain has TRBV6-2 or TRBV6-3 and TRBJ1-5; D is unclear. The germline V gene has CDR1 MNHEY and CDR2 SVGEGT. The CDR3 consists of 17 residues. The ends were cut back, 3 bases at V and 0 bases at J, with 15 bases in the middle. In nucleotides, the CDR3 is TGTGCCAGCAGTTATGACGTGCAGCGCTCTAGCAATCAGCCCCAGCATTTT. Translating gives CASSYDVQRSSNQPQHF.

The CDR3 reads CASSHRGGVGTGELFF. The CDR3 region has the DNA TGCGCCAGCAGCCACCGGGGCGGGGTGGGGACCGGGGAGCTGTTTTTT. The gene calls are TRBV4-1 and TRBJ2-2; D might be TRBD2 (6 bases). The germline V gene has CDR1 MGHRA and CDR2 YSYEKL. The CDR3 contains 16 residues. V was trimmed by 3 bases and J by 5 bases, leaving 16 bases between them.

The chain has TRBV21-1 and TRBJ1-1. TRBV21-1 is a pseudogene. The CDR3 is 16 residues long. CDR3 DNA: TGTGCCAGCGGGCCCTCTCGGGGGAGGAGTCGAACTGAAGCTTTCTTT. Translated: CASGPSRGRSRTEAFF.

The chain links TRBV6-4 to TRBJ1-6; TRBD1 agrees at 10 bases. Per germline, CDR1 MRHNA and CDR2 SNTAGT. The J segment lost 5 bases and the V segment lost 3 bases, leaving 1 base of the junction unmatched. The CDR3 loop spans 15 amino acids. The CDR3 loop reads CASSEGQGDNSPLHF. For the CDR3, the DNA is TGTGCCAGCAGTGAAGGACAGGGGGATAATTCACCCCTCCACTTT.

The chain couples TRBV7-8 to TRBJ2-2, with D hard to call. Germline V gene data show CDR1 as SGHVS and CDR2 as FQNEAQ. CDR3 length: 15 residues. The germline V and J ends were trimmed by 1 base and 7 bases, with 13 bases remaining between them. The CDR3 nucleotides read TGTGCCAGCAGCTTAGGGGCGATGGTCGGCGGGGAGCTGTTTTTT. Its protein product is CASSLGAMVGGELFF.

This rearrangement joins TRBV7-3 to TRBJ2-1; 10 bases line up with TRBD1. Trimming took 4 bases from V and 1 from J; bases not matched to a gene: 1. The germline V gene has CDR1 SGHTA and CDR2 FQGTGA. CDR3 size: 15 residues. DNA of the CDR3: TGTGCCAGCAGCTGGGACAGGGGATCCTACAATGAGCAGTTCTTC. Its protein product is CASSWDRGSYNEQFF.

The gene calls are TRBV10-3 and TRBJ1-1; 8 positions agree with TRBD1. Per the germline V gene, CDR1 is ENHRY and CDR2 is SYGVKD. The CDR3 contains 14 residues. J gave up 3 bases and V 4 bases, and 4 bases lay outside the gene matches. This chain's CDR3 is CAISADRAYTEAFF. CDR3 in DNA: TGTGCCATCAGTGCGGACAGGGCCTACACTGAAGCTTTCTTT.

This clone occurred a few times. This chain uses TRBV9 with TRBJ2-3; 13 bases line up with TRBD2. From germline, CDR1 is SGDLS and CDR2 YYNGEE. This CDR3 is 17 amino acids long. V was pared by 3 bases and J by 4 bases, with 8 bases of the junction left unmatched. The chain's CDR3 is CASSDHRTSGGSDTQYF. The CDR3 DNA reads as TGTGCCAGCAGCGACCACCGGACTAGCGGGGGATCAGATACGCAGTATTTT. The full variable domain, with the rest looked up from reference TRBV9 and TRBJ2-3, is DSGVTQTPKHLITATGQRVTLRCSPRSGDLSVYWYQQSLDQGLQFLIQYYNGEERAKGNILERFSAQQFPDLHSELNLSSLELGDSALYFCASSDHRTSGGSDTQYFGPGTRLTVL.

The V gene is TRBV6-6, the J gene TRBJ1-3, with TRBD1 matching over 9 bases. The CDR3 totals 16 residues. The germline gives CDR1 MNHNY, CDR2 SVGAGI (reference sequence). V dropped 5 bases and J dropped 2; count of bases not matched to a gene: 7. CDR3 region: CASSQSGTGTGNTIYF. DNA of the CDR3: TGTGCCAGCAGTCAATCCGGGACAGGGACTGGAAACACCATATATTTT.

The V gene is TRBV6-4, the J gene TRBJ2-5, with 7 bases lining up with TRBD2. CDR1 and CDR2 from the germline V gene are MRHNA and SNTAGT. J gave up 12 bases and V 3 bases, and 13 bases lay outside the gene matches. The CDR3 has 14 amino acids. The CDR3 nucleotides read TGTGCCAGCAGTGAGGGTAGTACTGCGGGGGAGAAGTACTTC. It specifies CASSEGSTAGEKYF.

This clone was counted a few times. This chain uses TRBV7-2 with TRBJ2-7; D is perhaps TRBD2 (5 bases). The length of the CDR3 is 16 residues. CDR1 is SGHTA and CDR2 is FQGNSA in the germline V gene. Trimming left V 2 bases short and J 5 bases short, with 19 bases between. CDR3 amino acids: CASSLRSSSRVHEQYF. CDR3 in DNA: TGTGCCAGCAGCTTACGGTCTTCTAGCCGGGTACACGAGCAGTACTTC.

The chain recombines TRBV7-2 with TRBJ1-2; possible D gene TRBD1, 5 bases. V lost 2 bases, J lost 4 bases, and 11 bases lay in between. This CDR3 contains 14 residues. Looked up from germline, CDR1 is SGHTA and CDR2 is FQGNSA. The chain's CDR3 is CASSLSGYGYGYTF. In nucleotides, the CDR3 is TGTGCCAGCAGCTTATCAGGGTACGGCTATGGCTACACCTTC.

This clone has only one observation. J is TRBJ1-4 and V is TRBV4-1; D is perhaps TRBD1 (5 bases). V shed 1 base and J shed 3 bases, with 18 bases lying between them. Per germline, CDR1 MGHRA and CDR2 YSYEKL. The CDR3 loop spans 18 amino acids. CDR3 coding DNA: TGCGCCAGCAGCCAAGCCGGGACTTTACTATACTCTAATGAAAAACTGTTTTTT. Translating gives CASSQAGTLLYSNEKLFF.

The V gene is TRBV6-5, the J gene TRBJ1-2; TRBD1 matches at 10 bases. Germline V lookup: CDR1 MNHEY, CDR2 SVGAGI. The ends lost 3 bases at V and 7 bases at J; junction bases unmatched: 11. There are 16 residues in the CDR3. The CDR3: CASSYGDRGEFVGYTF. Here the CDR3 DNA reads TGTGCCAGCAGTTATGGGGACAGGGGTGAATTCGTTGGCTACACCTTC.

The J gene is TRBJ2-1, the V gene TRBV10-1, with TRBD2 matching over 10 bases. CDR1 is WNHNN and CDR2 is SYGVQD in the germline V gene (reference sequence). V lost 1 base to trimming and J lost 5 bases; unmatched junction nucleotides: 20. There are 21 residues in the CDR3. The CDR3 sequence: CASSEFPDERGGVDLNNEQFF. The DNA of the CDR3 is TGCGCCAGCAGTGAGTTCCCTGACGAGCGGGGGGGAGTCGACCTGAACAATGAGCAGTTCTTC.

V is TRBV4-1 and J is TRBJ1-2, with D possibly matching TRBD1 (6 bases). The length of the CDR3 is 16 residues. Deletions cut 0 bases from V and 5 bases from J, with 16 bases between. Germline V gives CDR1 MGHRA, CDR2 YSYEKL. The CDR3 reads CASSQDTGNRKYGYTF. In nucleotides, the CDR3 is TGCGCCAGCAGCCAAGATACAGGGAATCGGAAGTATGGCTACACCTTC.

The count of this clone is one. The V gene is TRBV2, the J gene TRBJ1-5; D may be TRBD1 (5 bases). The germline gives CDR1 SNHLY, CDR2 FYNNEI. Deletions cut 6 bases from V and 0 bases from J, with 6 bases between. CDR3 length: 13 amino acids. In DNA, the CDR3 is TGTGCCAGCAGACAGGTTAGCAATCAGCCCCAGCATTTT. Its protein is CASRQVSNQPQHF.

V gene TRBV9 combines with J gene TRBJ2-7; possibly TRBD1 for D (5 bases). The CDR3 contains 17 residues. Germline values: CDR1 SGDLS, CDR2 YYNGEE. V dropped 1 base and J dropped 5 bases, with 22 bases sitting between them. This CDR3 reads CASSVRAQAHLIDEQYF. The CDR3, as DNA: TGTGCCAGCAGCGTACGCGCACAGGCCCATTTGATAGACGAGCAGTACTTC.